This TCR beta chain was sequenced during a study of T cells after yellow fever vaccination. Study-wide points: The study found a weaker secondary response that peaked faster, day 5 versus 15.

Comment on this clonotype: What it binds is unknown.

V was clipped by 5 bases and J by 4 bases, with 17 bases between them. Per the germline V gene, CDR1 is SEHNR and CDR2 is FQNEAQ (reference sequence). The CDR3 runs 16 residues. TCRdb reprocessed the 5' RACE reads via MiXCR and lists one record per CDR3 protein. The sample records around 120,000 distinct CDR3 sequences, roughly 15% being singletons. The source was CD8+ T cells sorted from PBMCs, collected 5 days after the yellow fever booster vaccination. The clonotype originates from a man aged 18 to 29 who received the YFV17D yellow fever vaccine. V and J are TRBV7-9 and TRBJ2-2, with D tentatively TRBD1 (5 bases). The CDR3 DNA sequence: TGTGCCAGCAGCCCCTTCGGGCAGGGCAGCACCGGGGAGCTGTTTTTT. Amino acids: CASSPFGQGSTGELFF.